The 21 T cell receptor beta chains listed next were all sequenced from one sample in a study of healthy donors' naive CD4 and CD8 T cells. TCR libraries were built from about 520 ng of total RNA by linear amplification. TCRdb recomputed calls from the reads with MiXCR, one row per CDR3 protein. The data hold about 180,000 distinct CDR3 sequences, with under 85% observed a single time. Sequencing was carried out using naive CD4+ and CD8+ T cells sorted from blood, pooled from several donors. Every receptor here comes from a pool of human donors in good health; the sample pools cells from several healthy donors.

V gene TRBV29-1 combines with J gene TRBJ2-7, with a weak D call TRBD2 (5 bases). The length of the CDR3 is 15 residues. V shed 4 bases and J shed 3 bases, with 19 bases lying between them. The germline V gene encodes CDR1 SQVTM and CDR2 ANQGSEA. The CDR3 region has the DNA TGCAGCGTTGTCCCTTTACGGGATAGGGACTACGAGCAGTACTTC. Translation gives CSVVPLRDRDYEQYF.

This clonotype was found a few times. V usage is TRBV29-1 and J usage is TRBJ2-7; 7 bases align to TRBD2. This CDR3 spans 13 amino acids. Germline CDR1 SQVTM, CDR2 ANQGSEA. V shed 4 bases and J 5 bases; nucleotides not matched to a gene: 8. CDR3 amino acids: CSVGRGGLDEQYF. The DNA for the CDR3 is TGCAGCGTTGGTCGGGGAGGGTTGGACGAGCAGTACTTC.

This clonotype was counted only a few times. The rearrangement links TRBV29-1 to TRBJ2-5; D is ambiguous. CDR1 and CDR2 from the germline V gene are SQVTM and ANQGSEA. V dropped 8 bases and J dropped 1 base, with 14 bases sitting between them. The length of the CDR3 is 13 residues. The CDR3 loop is CSLSQHSQETQYF. The CDR3 DNA follows: TGCAGCCTCTCACAGCACAGCCAAGAGACCCAGTACTTC.

The chain carries TRBV20-1 and TRBJ2-7; TRBD2 might be the D (6 bases). The CDR3 is 13 amino acids. Germline V CDR1 and CDR2: DFQATT, SNEGSKA (reference sequence). Between the trimmed V and J ends, which lost 3 bases and 2 bases, there was a span of 11 bases. CDR3 in amino acids: CSASPTRTYEQYF. The CDR3 coding sequence is TGCAGTGCTAGCCCGACTAGAACCTACGAGCAGTACTTC.

The chain has TRBV29-1 and TRBJ1-5; D not resolved. Trimming removed 4 bases at V and 3 bases at J, with 10 bases between. The germline V gene has CDR1 SQVTM and CDR2 ANQGSEA. The CDR3 is 13 residues long. Written as DNA, the CDR3 is TGCAGCGTTGGGGGAGGGCTCAATCAGCCCCAGCATTTT. Translating gives CSVGGGLNQPQHF.

This chain connects TRBV24-1 to TRBJ2-6; D not certain. The CDR3 sequence is 15 residues long. Germline CDR1 and CDR2: KGHDR and SFDVKD. V lost 5 bases and J lost 4, with 11 bases in between. As DNA, the CDR3 is TGTGCCACCAGTGGTGGCCAGTACGGGGCCAACGTCCTGACTTTC. It specifies CATSGGQYGANVLTF.

CDR3 sequence: CSVTTNTEAFF. The DNA for the CDR3 is TGCAGCGTTACAACGAACACTGAAGCTTTCTTT. This chain connects TRBV29-1 to TRBJ1-1; D is unclear. CDR3 length: 11 residues. The V gene's germline CDR1 is SQVTM and CDR2 ANQGSEA. Trimming left V 5 bases short and J 1 base short, with 5 bases between.

The V gene is TRBV11-2, the J gene TRBJ2-1; D is ambiguous. In germline, CDR1 is SGHAT, CDR2 FQNNGV. This CDR3 is 13 amino acids long. V lost 5 bases and J 8 bases, leaving 13 bases between the germline ends. CDR3 in DNA: TGTGCCAGCAGCCTACTTGTTGGGGATGAGCAGTTCTTC. Translating it yields CASSLLVGDEQFF.

The rearrangement joins TRBV18 to TRBJ1-1; D is perhaps TRBD1 (5 bases). Germline assignment: CDR1 KGHSH and CDR2 LQKENI. V was shortened by 0 bases and J by 1 base, with 9 bases between the two germline ends. The CDR3 sequence is 15 residues long. The CDR3 DNA sequence: TGTGCCAGCTCACCACCCCACGGGGGGAACACTGAAGCTTTCTTT. This codes for CASSPPHGGNTEAFF.

This chain links TRBV6-5 with TRBJ2-6; D is ambiguous. The V end was cut by 2 bases, the J end by 6 bases, with 11 bases between. Germline CDR1 reads MNHEY; CDR2 reads SVGAGI. This CDR3 is built from 15 residues. The CDR3 DNA follows: TGTGCCAGCAGTTACGACCCCTCGCCGGCCAACGTCCTGACTTTC. Residues: CASSYDPSPANVLTF.

V gene TRBV18 combines with J gene TRBJ1-6; TRBD1 agrees at 7 bases. Germline V CDR1 and CDR2: KGHSH, LQKENI. The CDR3 runs to 16 residues. V dropped 5 bases and J dropped 7; count of bases not matched to a gene: 11. The CDR3 nucleotides read TGTGCCAGCTCAAAACTATCGACAGGGCCGAATTCACCCCTCCACTTT. Amino acid sequence: CASSKLSTGPNSPLHF. The variable domain in full, completed from reference TRBV18 and TRBJ1-6, reads NAGVMQNPRHLVRRRGQEARLRCSPMKGHSHVYWYRQLPEEGLKFMVYLQKENIIDESGMPKERFSAEFPKEGPSILRIQQVVRGDSAAYFCASSKLSTGPNSPLHFGNGTRLTVT.

The rearrangement links TRBV29-1 to TRBJ2-7; possible D gene TRBD1, 6 bases. Trimming took off 3 bases at V and 3 bases at J, with 12 bases between the two ends. The CDR3 length is 13 residues. Per the germline V gene, CDR1 is SQVTM and CDR2 is ANQGSEA. CDR3 DNA sequence: TGCAGCGTTGAGGCAGGGGTTGGCTACGAGCAGTACTTC. This translates into CSVEAGVGYEQYF.

The J gene is TRBJ1-2, the V gene TRBV10-3; D remains ambiguous. CDR3 length: 13 residues. Trimming shortened V by 3 bases and J by 4 bases, and 9 bases separated the two germline ends. The germline CDR1 and CDR2 sequences are ENHRY and SYGVKD. The CDR3 DNA follows: TGTGCCATCAGTGAAACGGTTGTCTATGGCTACACCTTC. This sequence encodes CAISETVVYGYTF.

V and J are TRBV5-6 and TRBJ2-7, with 9 bases matching TRBD1. CDR1 and CDR2 (germline): SGHDT, YYEEEE. Trimming cost V 4 bases and J 4 bases; bases outside gene matches: 6. CDR3 size: 14 residues. The CDR3 nucleotides are TGTGCCAGCAGCGTCGGGACAGGGTTGTACGAGCAGTACTTC. Its translation: CASSVGTGLYEQYF.

The genes are TRBV27 and TRBJ1-2; 8 bases agree with TRBD1. The CDR3 consists of 13 residues. V trimming: 6 bases; J trimming: 8 bases; junction bases outside the gene matches: 8. The germline V gene encodes CDR1 MNHEY and CDR2 SMNVEV (reference sequence). The CDR3: CASSHQGAGGYTF. In DNA form, the CDR3 reads TGTGCCAGCAGCCACCAGGGGGCGGGGGGCTACACCTTC.

This chain uses TRBV15 with TRBJ2-3, with 8 positions matching TRBD2. The germline V gene has CDR1 LNHNV and CDR2 YYDKDF (reference sequence). Trimming cost V 2 bases and J 0 bases; bases outside gene matches: 7. The CDR3 contains 17 residues. The CDR3 bases are TGTGCCACCAGCAGAACTACTAGCGGAGAAAGCACAGATACGCAGTATTTT. Its protein product is CATSRTTSGESTDTQYF.

The V call is TRBV19, the J call TRBJ2-1; perhaps TRBD1 as D (6 bases). Germline CDR1 LNHDA, CDR2 SQIVND (reference sequence). Trimming took off 7 bases at V and 6 bases at J, with 10 bases between the two ends. The CDR3 is 12 residues long. The CDR3 region is CASTGVGNEQFF. The CDR3 DNA follows: TGTGCCAGTACAGGGGTCGGCAATGAGCAGTTCTTC.

The V gene is TRBV29-1, the J gene TRBJ2-2; unclear D gene. The CDR3 consists of 14 residues. Germline values: CDR1 SQVTM, CDR2 ANQGSEA. V dropped 4 bases and J dropped 6 bases, with 15 bases sitting between them. CDR3 region: CSVGTQNGPGELFF. The CDR3 nucleotides are TGCAGCGTTGGGACGCAAAACGGTCCCGGGGAGCTGTTTTTT.

This sequence joins TRBV27 and TRBJ2-4, with D perhaps matching TRBD2 (6 bases). Deletions cut 3 bases from V and 5 bases from J, with 17 bases between. Germline values: CDR1 MNHEY, CDR2 SMNVEV (reference sequence). The CDR3 extends over 16 amino acids. CDR3 residues: CASSFCDWDSENIQYF. The DNA of the CDR3 is TGTGCCAGCAGTTTTTGTGACTGGGACTCGGAAAACATTCAGTACTTC.

The rearrangement links TRBV13 to TRBJ2-7; D unclear. V gave up 4 bases and J gave up 1 base, with 17 bases separating them. CDR1 and CDR2 from the germline V gene are PRHDT and FYEKMQ (reference sequence). There are 16 residues in the CDR3. The CDR3 protein is CASSSRLKMGSYEQYF. The CDR3 DNA reads TGTGCCAGCAGCTCGAGACTGAAGATGGGGTCCTACGAGCAGTACTTC.

The chain employs TRBV29-1 and TRBJ2-7; D is uncertain. V was clipped by 3 bases and J by 6 bases, with 15 bases between them. The CDR3 is 13 amino acids. The germline V gene has CDR1 SQVTM and CDR2 ANQGSEA. In nucleotides, the CDR3 is TGCAGCGTTGAGCCTCTCTCGGGTAGCGAGCAGTACTTC. This codes for CSVEPLSGSEQYF.